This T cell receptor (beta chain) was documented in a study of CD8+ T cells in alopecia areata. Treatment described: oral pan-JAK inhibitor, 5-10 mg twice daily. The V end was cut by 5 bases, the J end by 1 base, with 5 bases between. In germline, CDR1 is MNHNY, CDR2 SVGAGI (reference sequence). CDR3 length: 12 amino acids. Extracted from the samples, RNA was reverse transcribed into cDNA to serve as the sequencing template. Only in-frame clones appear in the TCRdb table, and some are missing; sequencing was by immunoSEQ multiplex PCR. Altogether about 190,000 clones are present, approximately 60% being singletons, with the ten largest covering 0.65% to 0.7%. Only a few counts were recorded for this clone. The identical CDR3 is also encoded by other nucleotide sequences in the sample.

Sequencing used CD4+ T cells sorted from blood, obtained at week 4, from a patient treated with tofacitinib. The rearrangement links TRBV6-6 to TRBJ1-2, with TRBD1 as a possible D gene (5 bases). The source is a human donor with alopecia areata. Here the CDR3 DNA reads TGTGCCAGCAGTGACAGTAACTATGGCTACACCTTC. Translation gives CASSDSNYGYTF.